The 27 T cell receptor beta chains below come from one sample, sequenced in a study of T-cell reconstitution after alpha-beta-depleted transplantation in children. Preparation of the TCRbeta library involved a method that used unique molecular identifiers. TCRdb used MiXCR to reprocess the PCR reads, holding one entry per CDR3 protein. The sample consists of around 200,000 distinct CDR3 sequences, approximately 17% of them appearing once. The sequences come from PBMCs, mostly from graft donor cells, collected 360 days after TCRalphabeta/CD19-depleted stem cell transplant. These receptors all come from a male patient aged 2 to 9 who had a stem cell transplant for acute lymphoblastic leukemia, so the T cells may come from the graft donor.

V usage is TRBV5-1 and J usage is TRBJ2-5; no reliable D call. Per the germline V gene, CDR1 is SGHRS and CDR2 is YFSETQ. The CDR3 loop spans 14 amino acids. Trimming left V 6 bases short and J 1 base short, with 13 bases between. This chain's CDR3 is CASTDQPPQETQYF. The CDR3 nucleotides are TGCGCCAGCACCGACCAGCCCCCCCAAGAGACCCAGTACTTC.

V usage is TRBV5-1 and J usage is TRBJ2-6; D tentatively reads TRBD1 or TRBD2 (5 bases each). V was trimmed by 3 bases and J by 0 bases, leaving 19 bases between them. This CDR3 has 19 residues. Germline CDR1 and CDR2: SGHRS and YFSETQ. CDR3 region: CASSWATGTVTSGANVLTF. The CDR3 nucleotides read TGCGCCAGCAGCTGGGCGACCGGGACGGTGACCTCTGGGGCCAACGTCCTGACTTTC.

This clonotype was picked up a small number of times. The J gene is TRBJ2-2, the V gene TRBV6-1, with 9 bases lining up with TRBD2. The CDR3 has 16 residues. The junction had 7 bases not matched to a gene; V was cut back by 4 bases and J by 4 bases. Germline V CDR1 and CDR2: MNHNS, SASEGT. The CDR3 DNA reads as TGTGCCAGCAGTGTTAGCGGGGGACGGGGCACCGGGGAGCTGTTTTTT. It specifies CASSVSGGRGTGELFF.

Only a few counts were recorded for this clonotype. V gene TRBV7-2 combines with J gene TRBJ2-1; TRBD2 matches at 7 bases. Trimming at V came to 5 bases and at J to 11 bases, leaving 21 bases not matched to a gene. The CDR3 is made up of 17 amino acids. CDR1 SGHTA and CDR2 FQGNSA come from the germline V gene. CDR3 region: CASSPVAWRERTQKQFF. CDR3 bases: TGTGCCAGCAGCCCAGTCGCCTGGCGGGAGCGAACTCAGAAGCAGTTCTTC.

J is TRBJ2-7 and V is TRBV7-2, with no clear D. Germline V gene data show CDR1 as SGHTA and CDR2 as FQGNSA. Trimming left V 2 bases short and J 5 bases short, with 10 bases between. This CDR3 spans 13 amino acids. Here the CDR3 reads CASSLSRGDEQYF. The CDR3 coding sequence is TGTGCCAGCAGCTTATCCCGCGGCGACGAGCAGTACTTC.

The rearrangement joins TRBV4-3 to TRBJ2-3; D may be TRBD1 or TRBD2 (6 bases each). CDR1 LGHNA and CDR2 YSLEER come from the germline V gene. V was cut by 0 bases and J by 4 bases, with 11 bases left in between. The CDR3 is 15 amino acids. CDR3 sequence: CASSQDSGAADTQYF. The CDR3 DNA follows: TGCGCCAGCAGCCAAGATTCGGGGGCTGCAGATACGCAGTATTTT.

This clonotype was found a few times. The chain carries TRBV7-2 and TRBJ2-7; D might be TRBD2 (7 bases). CDR1 and CDR2 (germline): SGHTA, FQGNSA. Trimming took 0 bases from V and 4 from J, leaving 16 bases between them. CDR3 size: 16 residues. CDR3: CASSLAALGGPYEQYF. The CDR3 region has the DNA TGTGCCAGCAGCTTAGCTGCCCTGGGGGGGCCGTACGAGCAGTACTTC.

The table lists this clonotype with a few counts. This chain connects TRBV5-1 to TRBJ2-3; the match to TRBD2 covers 14 bases. This CDR3 has 16 amino acids. J was trimmed by 6 bases and V by 7 bases; bases with no gene match: 10. Germline V gene lookup returns CDR1 SGHRS and CDR2 YFSETQ. CDR3 amino acids: CASCSGTSGGLDTQYF. CDR3 DNA: TGCGCCAGCTGCTCCGGGACTAGCGGGGGATTGGATACGCAGTATTTT.

This clonotype was recorded a few times. This chain uses TRBV20-1 with TRBJ2-7, with 9 bases identical to TRBD1. J was trimmed by 1 base and V by 3 bases; bases with no gene match: 4. Germline CDR1 and CDR2: DFQATT and SNEGSKA (reference sequence). The CDR3 spans 14 residues. The CDR3 is CSASRDRDSYEQYF. CDR3 bases: TGCAGTGCTAGCCGGGACAGGGATTCCTACGAGCAGTACTTC.

This clonotype was observed a few times. CDR3: CASSEGGGLYGYTF. The CDR3 DNA reads as TGTGCCAGCAGTGAAGGAGGGGGTCTCTATGGCTACACCTTC. The gene calls are TRBV25-1 and TRBJ1-2; a possible D gene is TRBD1 (6 bases). The V and J ends lost 2 bases and 4 bases respectively, with 11 bases between them. The CDR3 has 14 residues. Looked up from germline, CDR1 is MGHDK and CDR2 is SYGVNS.

The chain uses TRBV2 and TRBJ2-4, with D possibly matching TRBD2 (6 bases). This CDR3 is built from 15 residues. V lost 8 bases and J lost 3, with 17 bases in between. Germline V gene sequence: CDR1 SNHLY, CDR2 FYNNEI. The CDR3 DNA reads TGTGCCAGCGGTATTGGTGTGCGGGACAAAAACATTCAGTACTTC. Amino acids: CASGIGVRDKNIQYF.

The V call is TRBV10-1, the J call TRBJ2-5; no clear D gene. Per germline, CDR1 WNHNN and CDR2 SYGVQD (reference sequence). The CDR3 runs 12 residues. Trimming stripped 0 bases from V and 5 bases from J, with 4 bases between. CDR3 sequence reads: CASSESSETQYF. CDR3 sequence (DNA): TGCGCCAGCAGTGAGTCGAGTGAGACCCAGTACTTC.

This clonotype showed up just a few times. This sequence joins TRBV7-2 and TRBJ2-7, with 7 positions matching TRBD1. J was trimmed by 10 bases and V by 6 bases; bases with no gene match: 12. This CDR3 spans 13 amino acids. CDR1 and CDR2 (germline): SGHTA, FQGNSA. The CDR3 loop is CASSLQQGTIQYF. The CDR3 DNA sequence: TGTGCCAGCAGTTTACAACAGGGGACGATTCAGTACTTC.

This clonotype was observed a few times. This sequence joins TRBV5-4 and TRBJ1-6; 7 positions agree with TRBD1. Germline CDR1 is SGHNT and CDR2 is YYREEE (reference sequence). The CDR3 is 17 amino acids. J lost 0 bases, V lost 4 bases, and 7 bases had no gene match. This chain's CDR3 is CASSGEQGSSYNSPLHF. The DNA of the CDR3 is TGTGCCAGCAGCGGGGAACAGGGGAGCTCCTATAATTCACCCCTCCACTTT.

This clonotype was found many times. The chain has TRBV20-1 and TRBJ1-6; D call uncertain. The CDR3 totals 15 residues. In germline, CDR1 is DFQATT, CDR2 SNEGSKA (reference sequence). V lost 1 base to trimming and J lost 0 bases, with 7 bases between them. The CDR3 DNA reads as TGCAGTGCTAGAGTCCTCGTCTCCTATAATTCACCCCTCCACTTT. Residues: CSARVLVSYNSPLHF.

This clonotype was counted only a few times. The CDR3 here is CASKEPGDSPLHF. CDR3 nucleotides: TGCGCCAGCAAAGAACCAGGGGATTCACCCCTCCACTTT. This chain uses TRBV5-1 with TRBJ1-6; maybe TRBD1 (6 bases). The CDR3 has 13 residues. Germline values: CDR1 SGHRS, CDR2 YFSETQ. Trimming removed 6 bases from V and 8 bases from J, with 12 bases in between.

This clonotype has just a few counts. The chain links TRBV6-5 to TRBJ2-7; 7 bases are shared with TRBD2. With 2 bases clipped from V and 4 bases from J, the junction kept 8 bases outside the gene matches. This CDR3 has 15 residues. CDR1 and CDR2 (germline): MNHEY, SVGAGI. The CDR3 spells CASSYAAGVDYEQYF. CDR3 sequence (DNA): TGTGCCAGCAGTTACGCGGCGGGGGTAGATTACGAGCAGTACTTC.

The V gene is TRBV27, the J gene TRBJ2-5; a weak D match, TRBD2 (6 bases). V shed 5 bases and J shed 1 base, with 14 bases lying between them. The germline gives CDR1 MNHEY, CDR2 SMNVEV (reference sequence). CDR3 length: 15 residues. The CDR3, as DNA: TGTGCCAGCAGTCGGGAAACGGGACTCCAAGAGACCCAGTACTTC. It codes for CASSRETGLQETQYF.

The table lists this clonotype with a few counts. The J gene is TRBJ1-1, the V gene TRBV5-1; D not resolved. The CDR3 runs 14 residues. V was shortened by 4 bases and J by 0 bases, with 10 bases between the two germline ends. Germline CDR1 reads SGHRS; CDR2 reads YFSETQ. CDR3 nucleotide sequence: TGCGCCAGCAGCATAGACGGCCTGAACACTGAAGCTTTCTTT. This encodes CASSIDGLNTEAFF.

This clonotype appeared a few times. This chain joins TRBV29-1 and TRBJ2-1; a weak D match, TRBD2 (5 bases). Germline V gene data show CDR1 as SQVTM and CDR2 as ANQGSEA. Trimming took 5 bases from V and 2 from J, leaving 7 bases between them. The CDR3 runs 12 residues. The DNA for the CDR3 is TGCAGCGTTAGCGGAACCTACAATGAGCAGTTCTTC. As protein: CSVSGTYNEQFF.

J is TRBJ2-1 and V is TRBV7-2, with 13 bases fitting TRBD2. The V gene end was trimmed by 0 bases and the J gene end by 6 bases; junction bases not matched to a gene: 8. CDR3 length: 18 residues. CDR1 and CDR2 from the germline V gene are SGHTA and FQGNSA. The CDR3 is CASSLAVGLAGLTNEQFF. As DNA, the CDR3 is TGTGCCAGCAGCTTAGCGGTGGGACTAGCGGGGCTTACCAATGAGCAGTTCTTC. Using reference TRBV7-2 and TRBJ2-1 for the parts outside the CDR3, the full variable domain is GAGVSQSPSNKVTEKGKDVELRCDPISGHTALYWYRQSLGQGLEFLIYFQGNSAPDKSGLPSDRFSAERTGGSVSTLTIQRTQQEDSAVYLCASSLAVGLAGLTNEQFFGPGTRLTVL.

The J gene is TRBJ1-2, the V gene TRBV28, with D possibly TRBD1 on 6 matching bases. The germline gives CDR1 MDHEN, CDR2 SYDVKM. CDR3 length equals 14 residues. V lost 1 base to trimming and J lost 7 bases, with 13 bases between them. CDR3: CASSLSNRDRGYTF. The CDR3 DNA is TGTGCCAGCAGTTTATCAAACAGGGATCGTGGCTACACCTTC.

This chain uses TRBV4-2 with TRBJ2-1; D possibly uses TRBD1 or TRBD2 (5 bases each). Germline CDR1 LGHNA, CDR2 YNFKEQ. The V end lost 5 bases, the J end lost 7 bases, and 21 bases lay between the germline ends. The CDR3 is 16 residues long. CDR3 sequence: CASSYRDRDSSNEQFF. CDR3 sequence (DNA): TGTGCCAGCAGCTACCGGGACCGCGACTCTTCTAATGAGCAGTTCTTC.

This chain uses TRBV30 with TRBJ2-2; TRBD2 aligns across 8 bases. Looked up from germline, CDR1 is GTSNPN and CDR2 is SVGIG (reference sequence). J lost 8 bases, V lost 0 bases, and 11 bases had no gene match. There are 16 residues in the CDR3. CDR3 sequence: CAWSVGPGLASGELFF. CDR3 nucleotide sequence: TGTGCCTGGAGTGTAGGGCCTGGACTAGCTTCTGGGGAGCTGTTTTTT.

This clonotype came up a few times. The chain uses TRBV29-1 and TRBJ2-3, with D perhaps matching TRBD1 (5 bases). Germline-derived CDR1 and CDR2 are SQVTM and ANQGSEA. Trimming left V 5 bases short and J 2 bases short, with 11 bases between. The CDR3 covers 13 residues. The CDR3 reads CSVKRGLTDTQYF. The CDR3 coding sequence is TGCAGCGTTAAAAGGGGCCTCACAGATACGCAGTATTTT.

The CDR3 DNA is TGCGCCAGCAGCAGGGACCGAAGCTCTGGAAACACCATATATTTT. Translation gives CASSRDRSSGNTIYF. The chain links TRBV4-3 to TRBJ1-3; a weak D match, TRBD1 (5 bases). Per germline, CDR1 LGHNA and CDR2 YSLEER. CDR3 length equals 15 residues. Trimming removed 5 bases at V and 0 bases at J, with 11 bases between.

This clonotype was detected ten times or more. The rearrangement uses TRBV4-3 and TRBJ2-2; the match to TRBD1 covers 8 bases. The germline CDR1 and CDR2 sequences are LGHNA and YSLEER. V was pared by 4 bases and J by 4 bases, with 5 bases of the junction left unmatched. CDR3 length: 15 amino acids. CDR3 DNA sequence: TGCGCCAGCAGCCCCAGGACAGGGAGCACCGGGGAGCTGTTTTTT. Amino acid sequence: CASSPRTGSTGELFF.